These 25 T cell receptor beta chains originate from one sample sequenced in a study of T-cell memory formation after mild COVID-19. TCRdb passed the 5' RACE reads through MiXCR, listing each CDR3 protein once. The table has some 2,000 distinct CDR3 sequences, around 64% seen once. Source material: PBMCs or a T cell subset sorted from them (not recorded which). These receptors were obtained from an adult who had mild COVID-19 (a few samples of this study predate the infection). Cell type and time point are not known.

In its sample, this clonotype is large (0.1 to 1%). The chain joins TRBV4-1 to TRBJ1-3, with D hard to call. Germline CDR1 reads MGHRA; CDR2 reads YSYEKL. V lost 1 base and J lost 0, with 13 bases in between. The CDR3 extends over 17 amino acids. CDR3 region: CASSQGEVVLSGNTIYF. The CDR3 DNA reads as TGCGCCAGCAGCCAAGGAGAAGTGGTTCTCTCTGGAAACACCATATATTTT.

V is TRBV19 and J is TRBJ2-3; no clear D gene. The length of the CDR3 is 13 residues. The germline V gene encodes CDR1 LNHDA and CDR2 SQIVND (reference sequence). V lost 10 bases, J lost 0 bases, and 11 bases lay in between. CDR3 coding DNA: TGTGCCACAACCATTTCTAGCACAGATACGCAGTATTTT. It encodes CATTISSTDTQYF.

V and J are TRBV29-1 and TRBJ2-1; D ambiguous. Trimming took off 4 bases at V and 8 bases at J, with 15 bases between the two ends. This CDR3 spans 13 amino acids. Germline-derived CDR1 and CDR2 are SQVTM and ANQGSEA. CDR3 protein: CSVASVFVHEQFF. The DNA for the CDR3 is TGCAGCGTTGCTTCGGTATTTGTGCATGAGCAGTTCTTC.

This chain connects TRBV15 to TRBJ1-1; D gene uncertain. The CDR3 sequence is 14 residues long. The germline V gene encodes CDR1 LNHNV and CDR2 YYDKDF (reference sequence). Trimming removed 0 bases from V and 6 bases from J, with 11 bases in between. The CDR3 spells CATSRDPGSPEAFF. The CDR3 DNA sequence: TGTGCCACCAGCAGAGATCCTGGTAGCCCTGAAGCTTTCTTT.

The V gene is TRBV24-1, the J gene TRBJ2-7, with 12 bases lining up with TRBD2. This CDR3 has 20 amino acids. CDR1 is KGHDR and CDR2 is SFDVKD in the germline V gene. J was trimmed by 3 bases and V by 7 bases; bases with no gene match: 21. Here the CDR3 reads CATSDSPRTSGTGTLYEQYF. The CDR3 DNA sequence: TGTGCCACCAGCGACTCACCCCGGACTAGCGGGACCGGGACGCTCTACGAGCAGTACTTC.

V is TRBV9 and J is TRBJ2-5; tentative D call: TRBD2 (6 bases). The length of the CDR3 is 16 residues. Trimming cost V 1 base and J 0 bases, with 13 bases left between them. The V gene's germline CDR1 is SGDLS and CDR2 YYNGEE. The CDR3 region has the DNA TGTGCCAGCAGCGTATTTGGCGGGGAGTACCAAGAGACCCAGTACTTC. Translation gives CASSVFGGEYQETQYF.

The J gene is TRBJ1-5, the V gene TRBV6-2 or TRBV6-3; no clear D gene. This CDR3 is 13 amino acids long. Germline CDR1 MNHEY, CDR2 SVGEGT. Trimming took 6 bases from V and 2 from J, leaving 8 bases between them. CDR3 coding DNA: TGTGCCAGCAGCCTGACACGCAATCAGCCCCAGCATTTT. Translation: CASSLTRNQPQHF.

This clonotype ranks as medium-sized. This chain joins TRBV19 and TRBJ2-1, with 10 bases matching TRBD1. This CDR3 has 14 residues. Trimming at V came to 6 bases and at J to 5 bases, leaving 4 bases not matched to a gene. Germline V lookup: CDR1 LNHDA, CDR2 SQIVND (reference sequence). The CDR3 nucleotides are TGTGCCAGTAGGCGACAGGGGGCGAACAATGAGCAGTTCTTC. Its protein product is CASRRQGANNEQFF.

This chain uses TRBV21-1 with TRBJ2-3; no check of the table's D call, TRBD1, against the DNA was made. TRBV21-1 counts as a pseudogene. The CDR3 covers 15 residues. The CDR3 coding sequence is TGTGCCAGCAGCAACCCGAGGGGTGTAGCAGATACGCAGTATTTT. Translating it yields CASSNPRGVADTQYF.

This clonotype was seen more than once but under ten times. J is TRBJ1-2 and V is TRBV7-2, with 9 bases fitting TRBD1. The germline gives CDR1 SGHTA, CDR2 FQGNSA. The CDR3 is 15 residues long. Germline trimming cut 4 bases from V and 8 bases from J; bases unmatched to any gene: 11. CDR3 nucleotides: TGTGCCAGCAGCTGGCCGCCGGGACAGGGCCGCGGCTACACCTTC. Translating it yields CASSWPPGQGRGYTF.

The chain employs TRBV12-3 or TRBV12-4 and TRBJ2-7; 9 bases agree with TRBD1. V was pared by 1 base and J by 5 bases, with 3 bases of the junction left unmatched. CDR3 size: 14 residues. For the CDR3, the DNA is TGTGCCAGCAGTTTAGGACAGGGGGGGCACGAGCAGTACTTC. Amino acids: CASSLGQGGHEQYF.

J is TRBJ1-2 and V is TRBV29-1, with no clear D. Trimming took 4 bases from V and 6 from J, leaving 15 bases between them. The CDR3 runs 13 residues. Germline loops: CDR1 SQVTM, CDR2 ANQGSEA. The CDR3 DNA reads TGCAGCGTTGCCCCCCGTGGAAATGATGGCTACACCTTC. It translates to CSVAPRGNDGYTF.

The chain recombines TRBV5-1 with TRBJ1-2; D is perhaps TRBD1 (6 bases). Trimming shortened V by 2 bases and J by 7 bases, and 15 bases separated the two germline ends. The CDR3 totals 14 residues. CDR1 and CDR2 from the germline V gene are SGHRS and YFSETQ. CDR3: CASSLRQGRSGYTF. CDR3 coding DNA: TGCGCCAGCAGCTTACGGCAGGGGAGGAGTGGCTACACCTTC.

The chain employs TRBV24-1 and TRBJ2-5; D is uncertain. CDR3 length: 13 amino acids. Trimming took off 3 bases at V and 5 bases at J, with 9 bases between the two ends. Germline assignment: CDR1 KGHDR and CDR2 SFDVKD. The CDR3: CATSDVGEETQYF. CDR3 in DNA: TGTGCCACCAGTGATGTAGGTGAGGAGACCCAGTACTTC.

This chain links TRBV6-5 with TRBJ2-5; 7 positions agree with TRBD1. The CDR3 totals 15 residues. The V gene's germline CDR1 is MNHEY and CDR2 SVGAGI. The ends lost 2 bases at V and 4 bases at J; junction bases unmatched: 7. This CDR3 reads CASSYRQGKGETQYF. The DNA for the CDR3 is TGTGCCAGCAGTTACCGACAGGGCAAGGGAGAGACCCAGTACTTC.

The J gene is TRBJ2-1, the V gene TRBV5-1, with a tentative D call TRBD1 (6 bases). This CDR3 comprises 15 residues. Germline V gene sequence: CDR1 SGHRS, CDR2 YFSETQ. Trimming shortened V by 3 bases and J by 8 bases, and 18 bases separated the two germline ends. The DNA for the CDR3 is TGCGCCAGCAGCTCTTACGACAGGAAAGGAGATGAGCAGTTCTTC. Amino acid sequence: CASSSYDRKGDEQFF. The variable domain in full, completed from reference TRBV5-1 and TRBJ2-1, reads KAGVTQTPRYLIKTRGQQVTLSCSPISGHRSVSWYQQTPGQGLQFLFEYFSETQRNKGNFPGRFSGRQFSNSRSEMNVSTLELGDSALYLCASSSYDRKGDEQFFGPGTRLTVL.

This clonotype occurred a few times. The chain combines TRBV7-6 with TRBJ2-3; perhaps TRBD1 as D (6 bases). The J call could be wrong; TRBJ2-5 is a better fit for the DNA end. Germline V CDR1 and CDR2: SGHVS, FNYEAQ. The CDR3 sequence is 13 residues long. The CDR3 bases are TGTGCCAGCAGCTTAGGGCAGGGGGAGACCCAGTACTTC. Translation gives CASSLGQGETQYF.

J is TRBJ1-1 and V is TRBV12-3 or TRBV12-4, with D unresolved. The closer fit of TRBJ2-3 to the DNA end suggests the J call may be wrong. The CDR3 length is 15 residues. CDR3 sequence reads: CASSLLGPSVDTQYF. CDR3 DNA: TGTGCCAGCAGTTTGCTAGGCCCTTCGGTAGATACGCAGTATTTT.

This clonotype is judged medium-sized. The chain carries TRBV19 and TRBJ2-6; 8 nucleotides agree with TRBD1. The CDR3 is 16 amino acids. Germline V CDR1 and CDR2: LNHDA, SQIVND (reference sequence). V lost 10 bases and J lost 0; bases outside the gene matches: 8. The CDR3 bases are TGTGCCACCGCCGGGGACAGGCGCTCTGGGGCCAACGTCCTGACTTTC. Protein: CATAGDRRSGANVLTF.

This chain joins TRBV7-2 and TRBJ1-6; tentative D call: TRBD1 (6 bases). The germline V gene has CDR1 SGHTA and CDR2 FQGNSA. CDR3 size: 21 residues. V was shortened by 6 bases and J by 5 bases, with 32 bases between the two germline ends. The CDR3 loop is CASSFSVLSPGHRPNNSPLHF. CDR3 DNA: TGTGCCAGCAGTTTTAGTGTTTTATCGCCGGGACACCGACCTAATAATTCACCCCTCCACTTT.

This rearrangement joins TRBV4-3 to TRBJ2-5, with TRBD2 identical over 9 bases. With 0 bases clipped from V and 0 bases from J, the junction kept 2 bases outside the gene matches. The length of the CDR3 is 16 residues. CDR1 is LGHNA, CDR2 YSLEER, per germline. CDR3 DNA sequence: TGCGCCAGCAGCCAAGACGGCGGGGGGGACCAAGAGACCCAGTACTTC. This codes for CASSQDGGGDQETQYF.

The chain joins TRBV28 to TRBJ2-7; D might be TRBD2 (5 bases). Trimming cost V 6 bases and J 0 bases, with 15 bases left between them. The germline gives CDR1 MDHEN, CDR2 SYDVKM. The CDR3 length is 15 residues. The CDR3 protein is CASSRPGESSYEQYV. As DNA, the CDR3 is TGTGCCAGCAGCCGGCCCGGGGAAAGCTCCTACGAGCAGTACGTC.

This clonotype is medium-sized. This CDR3 is CASSPRAGKGEQFF. The CDR3 bases are TGTGCCAGCAGCCCAAGGGCAGGGAAGGGTGAGCAGTTCTTC. The chain couples TRBV7-9 to TRBJ2-1; D is possibly TRBD1 (5 bases). The CDR3 consists of 14 residues. Germline CDR1 reads SEHNR; CDR2 reads FQNEAQ (reference sequence). Trimming removed 5 bases from V and 9 bases from J, with 17 bases in between. Using reference TRBV7-9 and TRBJ2-1 for the parts outside the CDR3, the full variable domain is DTGVSQNPRHKITKRGQNVTFRCDPISEHNRLYWYRQTLGQGPEFLTYFQNEAQLEKSRLLSDRFSAERPKGSFSTLEIQRTEQGDSAMYLCASSPRAGKGEQFFGPGTRLTVL.

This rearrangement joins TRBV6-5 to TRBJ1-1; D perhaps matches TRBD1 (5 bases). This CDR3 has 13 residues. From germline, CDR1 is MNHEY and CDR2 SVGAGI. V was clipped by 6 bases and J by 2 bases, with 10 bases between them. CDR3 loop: CASRRQLNTEAFF. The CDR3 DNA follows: TGTGCCAGCAGACGACAGTTAAACACTGAAGCTTTCTTT.

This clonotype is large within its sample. The CDR3 spells CSAGTGGRYGYTF. CDR3 DNA sequence: TGCAGTGCTGGGACAGGGGGCCGGTATGGCTACACCTTC. The genes are TRBV20-1 and TRBJ1-2, with 12 bases that match TRBD1. V shed 5 bases, J shed 5 bases, and the junction held 3 bases outside the gene matches. The CDR3 runs to 13 residues. Germline CDR1 DFQATT, CDR2 SNEGSKA (reference sequence).